What follows are 14 T cell receptor beta chains derived from one specimen sequenced in a study of shared clonotypes between healthy human individuals. Generated by immunoSEQ multiplex PCR, the TCRdb table keeps only in-frame clones and is missing some. The sample lists 1.5 million to 2.5 million clones, over 85% occurring once. Selected positively for CCR7 and CD45RO-negative, naive CD8 cells excluded terminally differentiated effector memory CD45RA+ cells. The sample comprised naive CD8+ T cells sorted from blood. Receptors originate from a man aged 18 to 29 in good health.

V gene TRBV19 combines with J gene TRBJ1-5, with 7 bases that match TRBD1. V dropped 9 bases and J dropped 0; count of bases not matched to a gene: 14. The CDR3 is made up of 17 amino acids. Germline V lookup: CDR1 LNHDA, CDR2 SQIVND (reference sequence). CDR3 sequence reads: CASLSETGTYSNQPQHF. The DNA for the CDR3 is TGTGCCAGCCTCTCAGAGACAGGGACTTATAGCAATCAGCCCCAGCATTTT.

Comments on this clone: The sample has other DNA sequences that encode this CDR3 too. V and J are TRBV6-5 and TRBJ2-1; D is ambiguous. Trimming took 3 bases from V and 7 from J, leaving 10 bases between them. The CDR3 covers 13 residues. The germline V gene encodes CDR1 MNHEY and CDR2 SVGAGI. The CDR3 region is CASSYPGWNEQFF. DNA of the CDR3: TGTGCCAGCAGTTATCCCGGGTGGAATGAGCAGTTCTTC.

This chain uses TRBV11-2 with TRBJ2-3; 11 bases match TRBD2. The germline CDR1 and CDR2 sequences are SGHAT and FQNNGV. V lost 2 bases, J lost 4 bases, and 11 bases stayed unmatched. This CDR3 is built from 18 residues. The CDR3 protein is CASSLMVAGGPLADTQYF. As DNA, the CDR3 is TGTGCCAGCAGCTTAATGGTAGCGGGAGGGCCGTTGGCAGATACGCAGTATTTT.

The chain combines TRBV5-6 with TRBJ2-4; the D is unclear. CDR1 and CDR2 (germline): SGHDT, YYEEEE. Trimming cost V 5 bases and J 0 bases, with 15 bases left between them. CDR3 length: 16 residues. The CDR3 sequence is CASSSETELAKNIQYF. CDR3 nucleotides: TGTGCCAGCAGTTCCGAAACGGAGCTAGCCAAAAACATTCAGTACTTC.

This rearrangement joins TRBV6-5 to TRBJ1-5; tentatively, D is TRBD1 (5 bases). Trimming left V 1 base short and J 7 bases short, with 11 bases between. Germline lookup yields CDR1 MNHEY and CDR2 SVGAGI. The CDR3 covers 14 residues. Here the CDR3 reads CASSYWGVEQPQHF. CDR3 DNA sequence: TGTGCCAGCAGTTACTGGGGGGTAGAACAGCCCCAGCATTTT.

V usage is TRBV6-5 and J usage is TRBJ1-2, with D perhaps matching TRBD1 (5 bases). Germline V CDR1 and CDR2: MNHEY, SVGAGI. The CDR3 totals 12 residues. V was shortened by 5 bases and J by 7 bases, with 11 bases between the two germline ends. CDR3: CASSPQGGGYTF. In DNA form, the CDR3 reads TGTGCCAGCAGTCCTCAGGGAGGTGGCTACACCTTC.

The rearrangement joins TRBV6-1 to TRBJ2-7; TRBD1 matches 9 bases. With 10 bases clipped from V and 4 bases from J, the junction kept 8 bases outside the gene matches. CDR1 MNHNS and CDR2 SASEGT come from the germline V gene. The CDR3 totals 13 residues. DNA of the CDR3: TGTGCCACCGTCGACAGGGGGTTTTACGAGCAGTACTTC. It translates to CATVDRGFYEQYF.

The rearrangement uses TRBV7-6 and TRBJ1-2; D might be TRBD1 (5 bases). CDR3 length: 14 amino acids. The V end was cut by 5 bases, the J end by 8 bases, with 18 bases between. Germline V gene lookup returns CDR1 SGHVS and CDR2 FNYEAQ. The DNA for the CDR3 is TGTGCCAGCAGCCCGACCGGGACCTGGGAAGGCTACACCTTC. Encoded protein: CASSPTGTWEGYTF.

V is TRBV9 and J is TRBJ2-7; D not certain. Germline loops: CDR1 SGDLS, CDR2 YYNGEE. This CDR3 contains 15 residues. V dropped 0 bases and J dropped 0 bases, with 10 bases sitting between them. The CDR3 is CASSVAPSHSYEQYF. CDR3 in DNA: TGTGCCAGCAGCGTAGCTCCCAGCCACTCCTACGAGCAGTACTTC. Full variable domain (outside the CDR3, taken from reference TRBV9 and TRBJ2-7): DSGVTQTPKHLITATGQRVTLRCSPRSGDLSVYWYQQSLDQGLQFLIQYYNGEERAKGNILERFSAQQFPDLHSELNLSSLELGDSALYFCASSVAPSHSYEQYFGPGTRLTVT.

In its sample, this clone was seen once. The genes are TRBV5-8 and TRBJ2-2; D gene uncertain. In germline, CDR1 is SGHTS, CDR2 YDEGEE. Trimming shortened V by 2 bases and J by 3 bases, and 14 bases separated the two germline ends. The CDR3 is 16 residues long. DNA for the CDR3: TGTGCCAGCAGCTTAGGCGTGGGAATGGACACCGGGGAGCTGTTTTTT. This gives the protein CASSLGVGMDTGELFF.

This chain links TRBV27 with TRBJ2-7; D unresolved. The CDR3 covers 13 residues. The V gene's germline CDR1 is MNHEY and CDR2 SMNVEV (reference sequence). V was cut by 10 bases and J by 2 bases, with 15 bases left in between. As DNA, the CDR3 is TGTGCCACCTCCCCCCTGGGGACCTACGAGCAGTACTTC. Translation gives CATSPLGTYEQYF.

The V and J genes are TRBV30 and TRBJ2-7, with D hard to call. CDR1 and CDR2 from the germline V gene are GTSNPN and SVGIG (reference sequence). The CDR3 is 13 amino acids. The V gene lost 2 bases and the J gene lost 3 bases, with 11 bases spanning the gap. The CDR3 loop is CAWSIRRRYEQYF. In DNA form, the CDR3 reads TGTGCCTGGAGTATCCGTAGGCGCTACGAGCAGTACTTC.

The J gene is TRBJ1-1, the V gene TRBV6-6; D ambiguous. Trimming removed 0 bases at V and 0 bases at J, with 8 bases between. Germline V gene data show CDR1 as MNHNY and CDR2 as SVGAGI (reference sequence). The CDR3 length is 15 residues. The CDR3 is CASSYSAAMNTEAFF. CDR3 in DNA: TGTGCCAGCAGTTACTCTGCGGCCATGAACACTGAAGCTTTCTTT.

A single count supports this clone. The rearrangement uses TRBV5-4 and TRBJ1-2; TRBD1 matches at 9 bases. There are 15 residues in the CDR3. The V segment lost 2 bases and the J segment 4 bases; nucleotides outside the gene matches: 6. The V gene's germline CDR1 is SGHNT and CDR2 YYREEE (reference sequence). As DNA, the CDR3 is TGTGCCAGCAGCTTTCCCGGGACAGGGCTCTATGGCTACACCTTC. It specifies CASSFPGTGLYGYTF.